The clone carrying this TCR beta chain has a count of ten or more. The antigen remains undetermined. The data derive from a study of regulatory T cells in long-lasting Graves disease. Trimming took 4 bases from V and 5 from J; bases not matched to a gene: 4. The CDR3 is 15 amino acids. Study findings and constraints: TRBV28, TRBJ1-2 and TRBJ2-5 were favored in persistent disease.

Library construction for TCR beta used iRepertoire HTBI primers and Arm-PCR of CDR3 regions. TCRdb called the multiplex PCR reads again in MiXCR, with one record for every CDR3 protein. This table holds 400,000 to 500,000 distinct CDR3 sequences, approximately 16% found once. Time point defined: newly diagnosed GD, antithyroid drugs for less than 3 months. After RNA was extracted from PBMCs, the TCR library was made from it. The data were also submitted as part of a second study, on T cells in Graves' hyperthyroidism and ophthalmopathy. That paper notes: Uncontrolled infection, other autoimmune disease, pregnancy or lactation led to exclusion. With the HTBI primer set, the TCR CDR3 went through a first round of RT-PCR.

The TCR was taken from a woman in her forties with Graves disease. The chain links TRBV12-3 or TRBV12-4 to TRBJ2-5; 13 nucleotides align to TRBD2. This material consisted of peripheral blood mononuclear cells (PBMCs), taken at new diagnosis, from a patient treated with antithyroid drugs. The CDR3, as DNA: TGTGCCAGCAGTTCGGGACTAGCGGGATGGGAGACCCAGTACTTC. Amino acids: CASSSGLAGWETQYF.